This T cell receptor (beta chain) was recorded in a study of cytomegalovirus exposure and HLA in healthy donors. Study observations and caveats: An analysis that came later showed most CMV-associated TCR beta chains appearing HLA-restricted. Across donors, sequencing depth was assumed by presence/absence analyses to be roughly uniform.

Germline lookup yields CDR1 SGHRS and CDR2 YFSETQ. There are 15 residues in the CDR3. The V gene end was trimmed by 4 bases and the J gene end by 1 base; junction bases not matched to a gene: 7. With regard to this clone: What it recognizes is unknown.

Use of 60 Vbeta and 13 Jbeta primers characterized the PCR. Profiling relied on immunoSEQ multiplex PCR, and the TCRdb table lists in-frame clones only, not all of them. The top ten clones hold around 6.3% of a sample with nearly 200,000 clones, approximately 78% of them seen once. The sequence came from a woman aged 45-65 years in good health and CMV-seropositive. Input material: PBMCs. V and J are TRBV5-1 and TRBJ1-2; 7 nucleotides align to TRBD1. For the CDR3, the DNA is TGCGCCAGCAGCCCCGGGACAGAAAGTAACTATGGCTACACCTTC. It specifies CASSPGTESNYGYTF.